The rows below give T cell receptor beta chains drawn from one sample of a study of early T cells in non-severe SARS-CoV-2 infection. TCRdb passed the 5' RACE reads through MiXCR, listing each CDR3 protein once. The sample shows 35,000 to 55,000 distinct CDR3 sequences, about 25% of them seen only once. The specimen comprised whole blood, sampled at baseline. The receptors originated from an adult who was a healthcare worker with PCR-confirmed SARS-CoV-2 infection or an uninfected control (not recorded which). Both conserved end residues are part of each CDR3. The D gene is left open where the match is weak. For some rows the clone size is stated as once, few or many, or as a class when expanded; others skip it.

J | D | size | V | DNA | CDR3
TRBJ2-1 | TRBD2 | - | TRBV4-2 | TGTGCCAGCAGCCAACTCAATCCTAGCGGGGACTTCGGTGAGCAGTTCTTC | CASSQLNPSGDFGEQFF
TRBJ2-7 | TRBD2 | - | TRBV11-2 | TGTGCCAGCAGCGCGGGAGCAGGGTCGTTCTACGAGCAGTACTTC | CASSAGAGSFYEQYF
TRBJ2-3 | TRBD1 | - | TRBV29-1 | TGCAGCGTTGAAGATCACAGGGGACCAGATACGCAGTATTTT | CSVEDHRGPDTQYF
TRBJ2-1 | TRBD2 | few | TRBV27 | TGTGCCAGCAGTTTAGGCGGGGGGAGCAATGAGCAGTTCTTC | CASSLGGGSNEQFF
TRBJ2-7 | - | many | TRBV18 | TGTGCCAGCTCACGGGCAGAAGCCTACGAGCAGTACTTC | CASSRAEAYEQYF
TRBJ2-7 | TRBD1 | - | TRBV4-1 | TGCGCCAGCAGCCAGACCCAGGGGGTTTCCTACGAGCAGTACTTC | CASSQTQGVSYEQYF
TRBJ2-3 | - | few | TRBV27 | TGTGCCATAAGGCAGGCAAAGGGAGATACGCAGTATTTT | CAIRQAKGDTQYF
TRBJ1-2 | - | - | TRBV12-3/TRBV12-4 | TGTGCCAGCAGTTCCAAGACCGACTACTATGGCTACACCTTC | CASSSKTDYYGYTF
TRBJ2-3 | - | - | TRBV29-1 | TGCAGCGTTGAGGACGGGGCAGATACGCAGTATTTT | CSVEDGADTQYF
TRBJ2-2 | TRBD1 | - | TRBV11-2 | TGTGCCAGCAGCTTGGGTTTTGGGACAGGGACAGCCGGGGAGCTGTTTTTT | CASSLGFGTGTAGELFF
TRBJ1-4 | TRBD1 | - | TRBV5-1 | TGCGCCAGCCGTTCTCTGGACAGGGATGAAAAACTGTTTTTT | CASRSLDRDEKLFF
TRBJ2-3 | TRBD2 | few | TRBV20-1 | TGCAGTGCTAGAGCACCGGGACTAGCGGGAACAGATACGCAGTATTTT | CSARAPGLAGTDTQYF
TRBJ2-7 | - | - | TRBV29-1 | TGCAGCGCCGGTAAGGGCGCAGGGTACGAGCAGTACTTC | CSAGKGAGYEQYF
TRBJ2-7 | - | - | TRBV2 | TGTGCCAGCAGTGTACAGCTGTTCTACGAGCAGTACTTC | CASSVQLFYEQYF
TRBJ1-2 | - | few | TRBV5-4 | TGTGCCAGCAGCTTGGCAGGCAACCCTAACTATGGCTACACCTTC | CASSLAGNPNYGYTF
TRBJ2-7 | - | - | TRBV20-1 | TGCAGTGCTAGAAAAGCGCTGGGCTACGAGCAGTACTTC | CSARKALGYEQYF
TRBJ1-2 | TRBD1 | medium-sized | TRBV7-9 | TGTGCCAGCAGCGACAGGGAAGCTAACTATGGCTACACCTTC | CASSDREANYGYTF
TRBJ2-3 | TRBD2 | few | TRBV4-2 | TGTGCCAGCAGCCAAGCTAGCGGGGGCCGCGCCGGTCGCACAGATACGCAGTATTTT | CASSQASGGRAGRTDTQYF
TRBJ2-3 | TRBD1 | - | TRBV3-1 | TGTGCCAGCAGCCAAGTTAAGACAGGGGCGGATACGCAGTATTTT | CASSQVKTGADTQYF
TRBJ1-1 | - | - | TRBV6-1 | TGTGCCAGCAGTGAAGAGGGGGGGCTTGGGACTGAAGCTTTCTTT | CASSEEGGLGTEAFF
TRBJ2-6 | - | few | TRBV6-5 | TGTGCCAGCAGTCACACGGCAGGGGCTGGGGCCAACGTCCTGACTTTC | CASSHTAGAGANVLTF
TRBJ1-1 | - | few | TRBV6-2/TRBV6-3 | TGTGCCAGCAGTTATGCGGGCGAAGCTTTCTTT | CASSYAGEAFF
TRBJ1-5 | - | - | TRBV19 | TGTGCCAGTAGTAGTTCCAGGGATCAGCCCCAGCATTTT | CASSSSRDQPQHF
TRBJ2-7 | - | once | TRBV27 | TGTGCCAGCAGTTTATCCCAGGGCAGCGAGCAGTACTTC | CASSLSQGSEQYF
TRBJ1-3 | - | few | TRBV2 | TGTGCCAGCAGTGGAGAGGGCCCTGGAAACACCATATATTTT | CASSGEGPGNTIYF
TRBJ2-7 | - | few | TRBV4-3 | TGCGCCAGCAGCCAAGCCGCCAGCGAAAGCTCCTACGAGCAGTACTTC | CASSQAASESSYEQYF
TRBJ2-7 | TRBD1 | - | TRBV6-2/TRBV6-3 | TGTGCCAGCAGACATAACCGGGACAGGGCACCCGAGCAGTACTTC | CASRHNRDRAPEQYF
TRBJ2-3 | - | few | TRBV7-9 | TGTGCCAGCAGGGACATCACAGATACGCAGTATTTT | CASRDITDTQYF
TRBJ2-7 | - | few | TRBV5-6 | TGTGCCAGCAAAAGACAGGCGGCCTACGAGCAGTACTTC | CASKRQAAYEQYF
TRBJ1-4 | TRBD1 | - | TRBV12-3/TRBV12-4 | TGTGCCAGCAGCCTAAGGACAGGAGGGGAAAAACTGTTTTTT | CASSLRTGGEKLFF
TRBJ2-1 | - | few | TRBV7-2 | TGTGCCAGCAGCTTACGTATCTCCAGCTCCTACAATGAGCAGTTCTTC | CASSLRISSSYNEQFF
TRBJ1-6 | TRBD1 | - | TRBV7-2 | TGTGCCAGCAGGCGGACAGGGAGGAATTCACCCCTCCACTTT | CASRRTGRNSPLHF
TRBJ1-6 | - | - | TRBV6-5 | TGTGCCAGCAGTGGCGGCCCAAGCTCCTATAATTCACCCCTCCACTTT | CASSGGPSSYNSPLHF
TRBJ2-7 | TRBD2 | - | TRBV6-2/TRBV6-3 | TGTGCCAGCAGAGTAGCGGGGTTGGACGAGCAGTACTTC | CASRVAGLDEQYF
TRBJ2-3 | TRBD2 | - | TRBV7-9 | TGTGCCAGCAGCTTCAGACTAGCGGGGGCCCCCGGGGATACGCAGTATTTT | CASSFRLAGAPGDTQYF
TRBJ1-1 | - | - | TRBV29-1 | TGCAGCGTCGTAAGCTTCCAGGGGAACACTGAAGCTTTCTTT | CSVVSFQGNTEAFF
TRBJ1-1 | - | - | TRBV6-6 | TGTGCCGGCGGGAGGGAGGCTGAAGCTTTCTTT | CAGGREAEAFF
TRBJ1-2 | TRBD1 | few | TRBV7-8 | TGTGCCAGCAGCTTAGCGCGGGACAGGCCCTATGGCTACACCTTC | CASSLARDRPYGYTF
TRBJ1-1 | - | - | TRBV7-9 | TGTGCCAGCGTCACGGGCATCACTGAAGCTTTCTTT | CASVTGITEAFF
TRBJ2-3 | - | few | TRBV5-6 | TGTGCCAGCAGCTTGGCCCGACTAGGCCCGGATACGCAGTATTTT | CASSLARLGPDTQYF